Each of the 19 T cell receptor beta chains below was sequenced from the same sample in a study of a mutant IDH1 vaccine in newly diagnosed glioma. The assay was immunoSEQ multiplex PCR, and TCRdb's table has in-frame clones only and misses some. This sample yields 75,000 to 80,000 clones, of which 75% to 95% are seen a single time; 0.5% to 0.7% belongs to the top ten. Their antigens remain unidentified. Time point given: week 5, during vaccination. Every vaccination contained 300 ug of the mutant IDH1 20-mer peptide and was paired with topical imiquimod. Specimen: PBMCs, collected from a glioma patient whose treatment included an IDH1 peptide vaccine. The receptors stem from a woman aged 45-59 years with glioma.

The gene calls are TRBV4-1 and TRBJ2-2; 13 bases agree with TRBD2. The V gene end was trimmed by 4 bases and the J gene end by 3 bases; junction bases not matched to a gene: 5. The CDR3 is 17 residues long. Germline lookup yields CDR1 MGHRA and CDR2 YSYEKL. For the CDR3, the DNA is TGCGCCAGCAGCCGGCTCGGACTAGCGGGAGACACCGGGGAGCTGTTTTTT. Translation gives CASSRLGLAGDTGELFF.

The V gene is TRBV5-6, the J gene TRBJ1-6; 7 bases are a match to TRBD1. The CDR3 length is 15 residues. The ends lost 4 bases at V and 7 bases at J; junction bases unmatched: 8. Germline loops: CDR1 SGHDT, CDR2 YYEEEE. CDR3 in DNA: TGTGCCAGCAGCCTCCGGGACAGAGTGAATTCACCCCTCCACTTT. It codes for CASSLRDRVNSPLHF.

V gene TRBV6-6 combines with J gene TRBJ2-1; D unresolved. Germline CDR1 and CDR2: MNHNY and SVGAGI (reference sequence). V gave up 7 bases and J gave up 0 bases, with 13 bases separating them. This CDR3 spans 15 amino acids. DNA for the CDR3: TGTGCCAGCAAAACAACGGGTAGCTCCTACAATGAGCAGTTCTTC. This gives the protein CASKTTGSSYNEQFF.

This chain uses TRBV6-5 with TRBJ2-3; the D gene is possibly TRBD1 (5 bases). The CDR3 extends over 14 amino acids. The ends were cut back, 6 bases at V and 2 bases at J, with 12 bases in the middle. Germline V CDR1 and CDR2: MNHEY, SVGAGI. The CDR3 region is CASSTQALTDTQYF. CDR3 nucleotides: TGTGCCAGCAGCACACAGGCTCTCACAGATACGCAGTATTTT.

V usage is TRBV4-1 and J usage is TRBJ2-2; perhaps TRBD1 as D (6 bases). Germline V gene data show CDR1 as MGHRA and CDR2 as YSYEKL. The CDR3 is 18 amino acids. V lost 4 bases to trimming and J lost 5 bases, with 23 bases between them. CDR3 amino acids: CASSLRQGVGARTGELFF. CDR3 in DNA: TGCGCCAGCAGCCTGCGTCAAGGGGTGGGGGCGAGAACCGGGGAGCTGTTTTTT.

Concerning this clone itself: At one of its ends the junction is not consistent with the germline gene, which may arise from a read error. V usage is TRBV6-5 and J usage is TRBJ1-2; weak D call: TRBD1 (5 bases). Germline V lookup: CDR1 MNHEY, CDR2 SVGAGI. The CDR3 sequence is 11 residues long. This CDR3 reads CASSSRDSQRF. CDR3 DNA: TGTGCCAGCAGTTCGAGAGACAGTCAACGCTTC.

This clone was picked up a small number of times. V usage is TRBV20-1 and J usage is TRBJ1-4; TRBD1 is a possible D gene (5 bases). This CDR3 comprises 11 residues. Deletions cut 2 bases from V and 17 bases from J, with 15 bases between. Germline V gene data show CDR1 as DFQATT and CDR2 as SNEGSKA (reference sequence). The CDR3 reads CSARWGEGLFF. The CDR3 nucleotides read TGCAGTGCTAGATGGGGCGAGGGACTATTTTTT.

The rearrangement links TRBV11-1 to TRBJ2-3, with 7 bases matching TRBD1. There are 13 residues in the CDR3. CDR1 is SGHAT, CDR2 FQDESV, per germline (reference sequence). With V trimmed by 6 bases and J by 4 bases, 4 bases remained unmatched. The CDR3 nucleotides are TGTGCCAGCAGTGTAGGGGGCCCAGATACGCAGTATTTT. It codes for CASSVGGPDTQYF.

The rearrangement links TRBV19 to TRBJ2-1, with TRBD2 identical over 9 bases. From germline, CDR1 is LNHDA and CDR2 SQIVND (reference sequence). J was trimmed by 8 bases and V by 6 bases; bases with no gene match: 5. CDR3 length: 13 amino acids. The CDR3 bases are TGTGCCAGTAGGGGTAGCGGGAGTCATGAGCAGTTCTTC. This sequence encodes CASRGSGSHEQFF.

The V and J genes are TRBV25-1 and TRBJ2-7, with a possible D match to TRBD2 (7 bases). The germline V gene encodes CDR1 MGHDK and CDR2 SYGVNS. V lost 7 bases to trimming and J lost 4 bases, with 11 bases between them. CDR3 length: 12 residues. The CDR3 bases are TGTGCCAGCAAGGGGGGGCCTTACGAGCAGTACTTC. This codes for CASKGGPYEQYF.

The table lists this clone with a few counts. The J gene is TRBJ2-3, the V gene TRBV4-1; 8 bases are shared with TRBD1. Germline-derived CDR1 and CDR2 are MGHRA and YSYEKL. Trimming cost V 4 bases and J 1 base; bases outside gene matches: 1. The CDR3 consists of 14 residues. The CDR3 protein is CASSPTGGTDTQYF. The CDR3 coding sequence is TGCGCCAGCAGCCCGACAGGGGGCACAGATACGCAGTATTTT.

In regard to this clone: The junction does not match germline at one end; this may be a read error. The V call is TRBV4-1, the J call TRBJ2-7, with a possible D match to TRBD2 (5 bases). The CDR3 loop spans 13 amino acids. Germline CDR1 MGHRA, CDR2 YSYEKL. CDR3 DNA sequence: TGCACCAGCAGCCAAGAGGGTCTGTACGAGCAGTACTTC. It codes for CTSSQEGLYEQYF.

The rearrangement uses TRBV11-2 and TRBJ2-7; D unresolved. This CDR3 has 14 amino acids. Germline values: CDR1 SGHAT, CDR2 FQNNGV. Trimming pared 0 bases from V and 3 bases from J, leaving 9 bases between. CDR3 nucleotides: TGTGCCAGCAGCTTAGATTCGGGCCACTACGAGCAGTACTTC. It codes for CASSLDSGHYEQYF.

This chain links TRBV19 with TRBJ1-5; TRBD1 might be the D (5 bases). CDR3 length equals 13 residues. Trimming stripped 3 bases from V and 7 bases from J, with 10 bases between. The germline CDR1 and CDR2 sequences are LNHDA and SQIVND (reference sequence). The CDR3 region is CASSILRGQPQHF. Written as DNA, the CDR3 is TGTGCCAGTAGTATTCTAAGGGGCCAGCCCCAGCATTTT.

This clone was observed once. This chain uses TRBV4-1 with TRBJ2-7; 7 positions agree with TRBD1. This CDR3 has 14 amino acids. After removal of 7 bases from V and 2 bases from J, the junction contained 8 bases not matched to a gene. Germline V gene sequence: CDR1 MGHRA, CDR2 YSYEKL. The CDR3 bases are TGCGCCAGCAACTGGGGACAGAGAACCTACGAGCAGTACTTC. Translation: CASNWGQRTYEQYF.

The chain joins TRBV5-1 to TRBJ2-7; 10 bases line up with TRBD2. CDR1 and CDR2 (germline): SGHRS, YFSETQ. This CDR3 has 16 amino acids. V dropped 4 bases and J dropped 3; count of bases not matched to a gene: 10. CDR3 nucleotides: TGCGCCAGCAGCCCCTCAAGCGGGAGGGGTGGCTACGAGCAGTACTTC. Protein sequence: CASSPSSGRGGYEQYF. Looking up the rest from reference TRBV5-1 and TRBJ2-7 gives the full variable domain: KAGVTQTPRYLIKTRGQQVTLSCSPISGHRSVSWYQQTPGQGLQFLFEYFSETQRNKGNFPGRFSGRQFSNSRSEMNVSTLELGDSALYLCASSPSSGRGGYEQYFGPGTRLTVT.

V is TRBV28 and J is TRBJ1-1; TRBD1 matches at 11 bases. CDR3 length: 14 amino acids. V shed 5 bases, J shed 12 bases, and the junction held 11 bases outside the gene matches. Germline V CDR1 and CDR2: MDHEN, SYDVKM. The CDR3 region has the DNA TGTGCCAGCAGTACCCCCGGGACAGGGGGTATAACTTTCTTT. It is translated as CASSTPGTGGITFF.

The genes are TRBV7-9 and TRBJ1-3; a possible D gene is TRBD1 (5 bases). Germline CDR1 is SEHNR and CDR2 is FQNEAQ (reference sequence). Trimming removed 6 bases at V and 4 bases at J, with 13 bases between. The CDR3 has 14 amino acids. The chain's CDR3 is CASSVGEAGNTIYF. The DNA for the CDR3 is TGTGCCAGCAGTGTAGGGGAAGCCGGAAACACCATATATTTT. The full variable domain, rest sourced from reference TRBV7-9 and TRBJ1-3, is DTGVSQNPRHKITKRGQNVTFRCDPISEHNRLYWYRQTLGQGPEFLTYFQNEAQLEKSRLLSDRFSAERPKGSFSTLEIQRTEQGDSAMYLCASSVGEAGNTIYFGEGSWLTVV.

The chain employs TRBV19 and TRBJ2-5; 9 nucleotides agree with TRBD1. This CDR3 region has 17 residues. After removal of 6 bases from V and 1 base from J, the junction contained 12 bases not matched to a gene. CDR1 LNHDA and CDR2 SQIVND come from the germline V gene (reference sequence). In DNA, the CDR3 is TGTGCCAGTAGCCTCGGACAGGGGACTATCCGCCAAGAGACCCAGTACTTC. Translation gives CASSLGQGTIRQETQYF.